This note documents a single TCR beta chain sequence. Sequencing was performed with immunoSEQ multiplex PCR; in TCRdb, only in-frame clones are kept and a portion is missing. In the table there are several thousand clones, over 65% of which are singletons. This entry is derived from a study of blood T cell dynamics during melanoma immunotherapy. The germline gives CDR1 SGHTA, CDR2 FQGNSA. The V end lost 7 bases, the J end lost 4 bases, and 14 bases lay between the germline ends. This CDR3 contains 14 residues. This sample's time point: pre-treatment baseline. This chain connects TRBV7-2 to TRBJ2-1; TRBD1 is a possible D gene (6 bases). The source of this sequence is a human donor with melanoma. This specimen consisted of blood, obtained from a patient treated with checkpoint blockade. The chain's CDR3 is CASKGQGTYNEQFF. For the CDR3, the DNA is TGTGCCAGCAAGGGACAAGGTACTTACAATGAGCAGTTCTTC.